This T cell receptor (beta chain) was observed in a study of cytomegalovirus exposure and HLA in healthy donors. Vbeta (60) and Jbeta (13) primers were used in the PCR. The data were produced by immunoSEQ multiplex PCR, yet TCRdb's version contains in-frame clones alone and is incomplete. The table has around 150,000 clones, roughly 73% seen once. V was clipped by 1 base and J by 9 bases; unmatched bases: 9. The germline V gene has CDR1 SGDLS and CDR2 YYNGEE. This CDR3 has 16 residues. The genes are TRBV9 and TRBJ2-1, with 11 bases fitting TRBD2. This TCR was sampled from a male donor in good health and CMV-seronegative. Sequenced sample: PBMCs. The CDR3 region has the DNA TGTGCCAGCAGCGTACCCACTAGCGGGAGTAGGGTTGAGCAGTTCTTC. Amino acids: CASSVPTSGSRVEQFF.